Included here is one T cell receptor beta chain sequence, with context. It lacks a known antigen. The sample holds no much larger clone one base away, and base qualities are not on file. CDR1 is given as MNHEY and CDR2 as SMNVEV, both from the germline V gene (reference sequence). V is shortened by 2 bases, J by 5 bases, and the region joining them spans 3 bases. Including the terminal cysteine and phenylalanine, the CDR3 comprises 12 residues. Solely the CDR3 DNA is kept, with 36 bases framed from the first base. This record belongs to a study of blood T cell repertoires in COVID-19 (dated by TCRdb to the early 2020s). Study-level background: The collaborator samples originated in the United States, Italy and Spain and spanned the acute and convalescent phases of COVID-19. The prospective study material was composed of cDNA or gDNA derived from T cells, B-cell-depleted T cells, or PBMCs. Subjects who had been exposed to COVID-19, were actively infected with it, or had recovered from it provided the deeply sampled blood TCRbeta repertoires that made up the dataset. The repertoires were released in a freely available public database meant as a resource for research on the immune response to SARS-CoV-2. The samples were drawn from the first 160 participants of the ongoing ImmuneRACE study and from some 1,300 subjects provided by 6 global collaborators. A de-identified subject ID, COVID-19 status, age in years and sex were almost always included in the sample metadata. Where HLA class I and class II types were available, the types were taken from metadata supplied by the sample provider, not from assay-based typing.

Collaborating institutions collected whole blood in K2EDTA tubes following their own protocols. For TCRbeta analysis, collaborators shipped samples as frozen whole blood, isolated PBMCs, or DNA extracted from either of those sample types. TCRbeta CDR3 regions were amplified from genomic DNA by means of the immunoSEQ Assay, a bias-controlled multiplex PCR. Processing in the source paper ran as follows. The number of nucleated cells in each sample was estimated from the amplification of reference gene primers within the assay. To quantify the absolute abundance of each unique TCRbeta CDR3 rearrangement, sequence reads were collapsed and filtered. For each sample, productive Simpson clonality was calculated as the square root of Simpson's diversity index over productive rearrangements. Here the immuneACCESS table is served through TCRdb, limited to in-frame sequences with V and J called. Missing clones are a known gap in these copies; in checked studies unresolved V genes cover under half, and the rest lacks a known reason. V and J calls and clone size are as listed in that table; D and trimming were resolved from the DNA. The sample table shows roughly 130,000 clones, and around four fifths are seen once. The biggest ten clones account for around 16% of the sample.

The paper as a whole reports these results and caveats: Clinical and demographic metadata were provided uncurated, with the amount varying by source and participant.

The TCR sequence derives from a man between 60 and 70 years old with active or convalescent COVID-19. The chain joins TRBV27 to TRBJ2-2, with no reliable assignment of the D segment. Sequenced input: peripheral blood. This receptor carries the CDR3 CASSLLTGELFF. The DNA sequence is TGTGCCAGCAGTTTACTAACCGGGGAGCTGTTTTTT.